Below are 18 T cell receptor beta chains sequenced from a single sample in a study of blood T cell repertoires in COVID-19. Using immunoSEQ multiplex PCR, the repertoire was profiled, and TCRdb retains in-frame clones only, with some absent. The sample has roughly 140,000 clones; approximately 85% are singletons. Sequencing was carried out using peripheral blood. The origin of the receptors is a woman aged 55-70 years with COVID-19, enrolled during active disease.

The J gene is TRBJ1-1, the V gene TRBV27, with 11 bases matching TRBD1. This CDR3 spans 12 amino acids. V lost 3 bases to trimming and J lost 10 bases; unmatched junction nucleotides: 1. CDR1 MNHEY and CDR2 SMNVEV come from the germline V gene (reference sequence). DNA for the CDR3: TGTGCCAGCAGTTTGGGGACAGGGGGAGCTTTCTTT. It yields the protein CASSLGTGGAFF.

The chain joins TRBV4-1 to TRBJ2-1; D might be TRBD2 (5 bases). The CDR3 covers 16 residues. V gave up 0 bases and J gave up 2 bases, with 11 bases separating them. Germline CDR1 is MGHRA and CDR2 is YSYEKL. CDR3: CASSQDSGRAYNEQFF. The CDR3 nucleotides read TGCGCCAGCAGCCAAGATTCCGGGCGGGCCTACAATGAGCAGTTCTTC.

This clone was found once. The V call is TRBV18, the J call TRBJ2-5, with D perhaps TRBD1 (6 bases). Trimming removed 5 bases from V and 4 bases from J, with 11 bases in between. Germline V CDR1 and CDR2: KGHSH, LQKENI. CDR3 length equals 13 residues. The CDR3 sequence is CASSGRGAETQYF. The CDR3 DNA sequence: TGTGCCAGCTCAGGCAGGGGAGCAGAGACCCAGTACTTC.

The gene calls are TRBV27 and TRBJ2-1; 10 bases are shared with TRBD1. Trimming took 4 bases from V and 4 from J; bases not matched to a gene: 7. The germline CDR1 and CDR2 sequences are MNHEY and SMNVEV (reference sequence). This CDR3 spans 16 amino acids. CDR3 nucleotides: TGTGCCAGCAGTTCGCCAGGGACAGGGGTTTACAATGAGCAGTTCTTC. Translating it yields CASSSPGTGVYNEQFF.

This clone has only one observation. This rearrangement joins TRBV9 to TRBJ2-7; TRBD2 matches at 9 bases. J lost 3 bases, V lost 4 bases, and 5 bases had no gene match. Germline-derived CDR1 and CDR2 are SGDLS and YYNGEE. The CDR3 runs 14 residues. CDR3 DNA: TGTGCCAGCAGCCTTAGCGGGGGTCGCTACGAGCAGTACTTC. Its translation is CASSLSGGRYEQYF.

The genes are TRBV2 and TRBJ1-1, with a weak D call TRBD1 (6 bases). This CDR3 is built from 15 residues. The V gene lost 6 bases and the J gene lost 3 bases, with 17 bases spanning the gap. In germline, CDR1 is SNHLY, CDR2 FYNNEI. The CDR3 DNA sequence: TGTGCCAGCAGGGCGCACAGGGCGTCGGACACTGAAGCTTTCTTT. This codes for CASRAHRASDTEAFF.

V and J are TRBV6-4 and TRBJ1-1, with 7 nucleotides matching TRBD1. Germline CDR1 and CDR2: MRHNA and SNTAGT. After removal of 4 bases from V and 3 bases from J, the junction contained 5 bases not matched to a gene. This CDR3 contains 14 residues. CDR3 protein: CASSADREDTEAFF. The CDR3 nucleotides read TGTGCCAGCAGTGCAGACAGGGAGGACACTGAAGCTTTCTTT.

The chain is built from TRBV18 and TRBJ2-1; D is perhaps TRBD2 (5 bases). Deletions cut 3 bases from V and 6 bases from J, with 15 bases between. Germline CDR1 KGHSH, CDR2 LQKENI. There are 15 residues in the CDR3. In nucleotides, the CDR3 is TGTGCCAGCTCACCCTTGGCGGGCCCAGGCAATGAGCAGTTCTTC. Translation: CASSPLAGPGNEQFF. Together with reference TRBV18 and TRBJ2-1, the CDR3 gives the full variable domain: NAGVMQNPRHLVRRRGQEARLRCSPMKGHSHVYWYRQLPEEGLKFMVYLQKENIIDESGMPKERFSAEFPKEGPSILRIQQVVRGDSAAYFCASSPLAGPGNEQFFGPGTRLTVL.

This clone was seen a few times. The V call is TRBV6-5, the J call TRBJ1-1; 8 positions match TRBD1. After removal of 5 bases from V and 2 bases from J, the junction contained 7 bases not matched to a gene. Looked up from germline, CDR1 is MNHEY and CDR2 is SVGAGI. The CDR3 runs to 15 residues. The CDR3 protein is CASSHGQGLNTEAFF. DNA for the CDR3: TGTGCCAGCAGTCACGGACAGGGCCTAAACACTGAAGCTTTCTTT.

The rearrangement uses TRBV7-9 and TRBJ2-3; 14 bases match TRBD2. Trimming took 4 bases from V and 4 from J; bases not matched to a gene: 7. CDR3 length equals 17 residues. Germline CDR1 SEHNR, CDR2 FQNEAQ (reference sequence). The CDR3 region is CASSSVGLAGGADTQYF. CDR3 nucleotide sequence: TGTGCCAGCAGCTCGGTCGGACTAGCGGGGGGTGCAGATACGCAGTATTTT.

The J gene is TRBJ1-2, the V gene TRBV25-1; TRBD1 matches 7 bases. This CDR3 is 13 amino acids long. J lost 5 bases, V lost 6 bases, and 6 bases had no gene match. The germline gives CDR1 MGHDK, CDR2 SYGVNS. CDR3: CASRPGTVYGYTF. The CDR3 coding sequence is TGTGCCAGCAGACCCGGGACAGTATATGGCTACACCTTC.

The chain carries TRBV4-1 and TRBJ2-2; 7 bases agree with TRBD2. This CDR3 spans 15 amino acids. The germline CDR1 and CDR2 sequences are MGHRA and YSYEKL. Trimming at V came to 5 bases and at J to 7 bases, leaving 10 bases not matched to a gene. DNA of the CDR3: TGCGCCAGCAGCAACAGCGGGGACGGGGACGGGGAGCTGTTTTTT. Residues: CASSNSGDGDGELFF.

The V gene is TRBV5-1, the J gene TRBJ2-1; TRBD2 agrees at 9 bases. CDR1 SGHRS and CDR2 YFSETQ come from the germline V gene. The CDR3 extends over 15 amino acids. V trimming: 0 bases; J trimming: 8 bases; junction bases outside the gene matches: 6. CDR3 sequence: CASSLESGGSDEQFF. The CDR3 bases are TGCGCCAGCAGCTTGGAGAGCGGGGGGAGCGATGAGCAGTTCTTC.

The chain employs TRBV7-9 and TRBJ2-1; D may be TRBD1 (5 bases). V gave up 3 bases and J gave up 10 bases, with 13 bases separating them. The CDR3 covers 13 residues. Germline loops: CDR1 SEHNR, CDR2 FQNEAQ (reference sequence). Here the CDR3 reads CASSFSGLAEQFF. CDR3 DNA: TGTGCCAGCAGCTTCTCAGGGCTGGCGGAGCAGTTCTTC.

The rearrangement joins TRBV27 to TRBJ2-5; 9 bases agree with TRBD1. From germline, CDR1 is MNHEY and CDR2 SMNVEV (reference sequence). V shed 5 bases and J 8 bases; nucleotides not matched to a gene: 9. This CDR3 has 14 residues. CDR3 nucleotide sequence: TGTGCCAGCAGTCCGCCCGACAGGGGGGAAACCCAGTACTTC. This translates into CASSPPDRGETQYF.

This chain connects TRBV9 to TRBJ1-2, with D possibly TRBD1 on 6 matching bases. Germline-derived CDR1 and CDR2 are SGDLS and YYNGEE. The CDR3 has 14 residues. V dropped 2 bases and J dropped 7 bases, with 15 bases sitting between them. The CDR3 loop is CASSVRTGSGGYTF. The CDR3 bases are TGTGCCAGCAGCGTCCGAACAGGGAGCGGTGGCTACACCTTC.

The J gene is TRBJ1-4, the V gene TRBV10-1; unclear D gene. Germline V lookup: CDR1 WNHNN, CDR2 SYGVQD (reference sequence). Trimming took off 7 bases at V and 10 bases at J, with 13 bases between the two ends. This CDR3 spans 12 amino acids. This CDR3 is CASTDGLGKLFF. The DNA for the CDR3 is TGCGCCAGCACCGACGGGTTGGGAAAACTGTTTTTT.

The chain joins TRBV3-1 (or the pseudogene TRBV3-2) to TRBJ2-1; D gene uncertain. V was cut by 2 bases and J by 4 bases, with 3 bases left in between. The germline CDR1 and CDR2 sequences are LGHDT and YNNKEL (reference sequence). The CDR3 extends over 12 amino acids. The CDR3 here is CASSQIYNEQFF. CDR3 coding DNA: TGTGCCAGCAGCCAAATATACAATGAGCAGTTCTTC.